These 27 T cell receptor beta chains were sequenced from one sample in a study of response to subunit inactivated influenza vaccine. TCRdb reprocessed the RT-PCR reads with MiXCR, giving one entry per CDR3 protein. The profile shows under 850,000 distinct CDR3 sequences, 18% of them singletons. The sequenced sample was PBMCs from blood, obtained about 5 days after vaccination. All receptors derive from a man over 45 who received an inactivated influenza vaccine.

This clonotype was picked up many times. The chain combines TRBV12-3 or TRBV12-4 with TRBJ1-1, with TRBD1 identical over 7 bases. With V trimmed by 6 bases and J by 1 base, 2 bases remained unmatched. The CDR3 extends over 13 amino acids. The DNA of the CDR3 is TGTGCCAGCAGAAGGGACAGGAACACTGAAGCTTTCTTT. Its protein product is CASRRDRNTEAFF.

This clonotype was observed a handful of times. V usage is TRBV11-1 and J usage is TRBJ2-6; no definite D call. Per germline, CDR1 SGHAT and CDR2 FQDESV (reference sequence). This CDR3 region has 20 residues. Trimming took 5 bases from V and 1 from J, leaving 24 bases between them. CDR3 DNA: TGTGCCAGCAGCAAGGCTTACCTTTCCACCCGACCTTCTGGGGCCAACGTCCTGACTTTC. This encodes CASSKAYLSTRPSGANVLTF.

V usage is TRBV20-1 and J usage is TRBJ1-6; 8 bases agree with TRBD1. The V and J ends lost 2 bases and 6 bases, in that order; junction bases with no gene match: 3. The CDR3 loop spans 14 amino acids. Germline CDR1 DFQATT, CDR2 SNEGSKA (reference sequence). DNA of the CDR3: TGCAGTGCTAGACAGGGGGCAGGTAATTCACCCCTCCACTTT. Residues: CSARQGAGNSPLHF.

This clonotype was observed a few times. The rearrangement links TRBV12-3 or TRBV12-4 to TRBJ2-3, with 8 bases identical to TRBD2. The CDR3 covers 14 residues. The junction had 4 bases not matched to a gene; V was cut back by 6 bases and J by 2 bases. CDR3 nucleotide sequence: TGTGCCAGCAGCCCGGGACTAGACACAGATACGCAGTATTTT. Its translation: CASSPGLDTDTQYF.

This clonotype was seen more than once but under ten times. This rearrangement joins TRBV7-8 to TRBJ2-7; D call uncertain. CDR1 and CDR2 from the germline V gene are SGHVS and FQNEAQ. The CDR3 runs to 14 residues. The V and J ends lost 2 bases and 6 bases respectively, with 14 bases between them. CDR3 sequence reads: CASSLYLADLEQYF. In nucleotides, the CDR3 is TGTGCCAGCAGCTTATATTTGGCGGATCTCGAGCAGTACTTC.

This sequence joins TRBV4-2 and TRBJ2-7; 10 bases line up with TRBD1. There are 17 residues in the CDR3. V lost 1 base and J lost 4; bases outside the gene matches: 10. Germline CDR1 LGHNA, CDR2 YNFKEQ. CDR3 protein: CASSQVSGTGDTYEQYF. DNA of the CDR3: TGTGCCAGCAGCCAAGTATCCGGGACAGGGGATACTTACGAGCAGTACTTC.

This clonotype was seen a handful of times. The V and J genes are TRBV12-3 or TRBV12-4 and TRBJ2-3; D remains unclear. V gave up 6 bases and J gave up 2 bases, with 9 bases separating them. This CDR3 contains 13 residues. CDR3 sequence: CASRLGNTDTQYF. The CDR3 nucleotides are TGTGCCAGCAGGCTAGGAAACACAGATACGCAGTATTTT.

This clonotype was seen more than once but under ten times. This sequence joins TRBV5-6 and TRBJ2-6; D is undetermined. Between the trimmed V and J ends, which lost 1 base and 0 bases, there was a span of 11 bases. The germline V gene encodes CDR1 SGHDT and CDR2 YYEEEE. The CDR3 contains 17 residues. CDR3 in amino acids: CASSLSEGTSGANVLTF. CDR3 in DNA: TGTGCCAGCAGCTTGTCAGAAGGTACCTCTGGGGCCAACGTCCTGACTTTC.

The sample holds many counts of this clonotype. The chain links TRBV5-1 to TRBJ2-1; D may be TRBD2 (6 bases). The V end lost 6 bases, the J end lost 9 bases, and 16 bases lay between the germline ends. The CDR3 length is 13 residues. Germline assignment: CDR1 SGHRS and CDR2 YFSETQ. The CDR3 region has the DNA TGCGCCAGCAAGTCGGGAGTCCATGGTGAGCAGTTCTTC. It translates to CASKSGVHGEQFF.

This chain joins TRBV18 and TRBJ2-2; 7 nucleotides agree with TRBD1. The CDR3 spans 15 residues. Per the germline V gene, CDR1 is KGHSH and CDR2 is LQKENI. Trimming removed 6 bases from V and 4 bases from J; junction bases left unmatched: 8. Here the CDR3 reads CASSQTQGFTGELFF. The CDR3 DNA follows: TGTGCCAGCTCGCAAACACAGGGGTTCACCGGGGAGCTGTTTTTT.

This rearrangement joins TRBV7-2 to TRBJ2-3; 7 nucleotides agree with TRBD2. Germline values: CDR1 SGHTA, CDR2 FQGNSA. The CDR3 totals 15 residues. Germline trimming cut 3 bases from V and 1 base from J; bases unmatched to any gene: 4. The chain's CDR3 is CASSFAGVGTDTQYF. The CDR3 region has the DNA TGTGCCAGCAGCTTCGCGGGGGTGGGCACAGATACGCAGTATTTT.

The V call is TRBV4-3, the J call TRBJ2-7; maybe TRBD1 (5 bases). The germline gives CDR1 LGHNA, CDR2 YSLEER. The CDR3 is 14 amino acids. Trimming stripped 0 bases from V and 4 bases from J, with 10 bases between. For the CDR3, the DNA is TGCGCCAGCAGCCAAGAGAAGGGGCGGTACGAGCAGTACTTC. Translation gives CASSQEKGRYEQYF.

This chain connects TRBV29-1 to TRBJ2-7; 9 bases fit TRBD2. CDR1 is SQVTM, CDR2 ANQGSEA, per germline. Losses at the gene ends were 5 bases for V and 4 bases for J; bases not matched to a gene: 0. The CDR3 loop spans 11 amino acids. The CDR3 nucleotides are TGCAGCGTTAGCGGGAGGTACGAGCAGTACTTC. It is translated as CSVSGRYEQYF.

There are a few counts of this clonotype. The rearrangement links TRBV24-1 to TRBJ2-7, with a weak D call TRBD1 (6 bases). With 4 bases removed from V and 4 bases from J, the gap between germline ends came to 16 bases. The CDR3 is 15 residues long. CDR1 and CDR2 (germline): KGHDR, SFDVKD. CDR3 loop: CATSDSTGIEYEQYF. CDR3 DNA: TGTGCCACCAGTGACTCGACAGGAATCGAGTACGAGCAGTACTTC.

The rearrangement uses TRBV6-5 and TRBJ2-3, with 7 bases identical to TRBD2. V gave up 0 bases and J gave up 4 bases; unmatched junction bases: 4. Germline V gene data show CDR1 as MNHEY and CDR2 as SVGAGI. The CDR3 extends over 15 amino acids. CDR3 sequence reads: CASSYSQGGPDTQYF. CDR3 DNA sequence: TGTGCCAGCAGTTACTCTCAGGGAGGGCCAGATACGCAGTATTTT.

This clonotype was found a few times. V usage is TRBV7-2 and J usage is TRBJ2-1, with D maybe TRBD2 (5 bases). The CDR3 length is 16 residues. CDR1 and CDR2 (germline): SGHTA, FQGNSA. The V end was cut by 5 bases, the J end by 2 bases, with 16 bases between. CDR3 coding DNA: TGTGCCAGCAGCCCCCGAGGGAGCCAGACCTACAATGAGCAGTTCTTC. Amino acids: CASSPRGSQTYNEQFF.

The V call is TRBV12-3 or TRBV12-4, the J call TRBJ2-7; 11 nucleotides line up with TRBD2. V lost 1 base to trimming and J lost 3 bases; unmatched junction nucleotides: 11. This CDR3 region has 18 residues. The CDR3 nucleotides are TGTGCCAGCAGTTTAGGCGCCCTAGCGGGAGGATCAGGCTACGAGCAGTACTTC. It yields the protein CASSLGALAGGSGYEQYF.

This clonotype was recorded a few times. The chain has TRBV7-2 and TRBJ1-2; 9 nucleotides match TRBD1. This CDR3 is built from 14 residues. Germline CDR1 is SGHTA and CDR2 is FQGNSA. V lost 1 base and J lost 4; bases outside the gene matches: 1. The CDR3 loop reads CASSLETGGYGYTF. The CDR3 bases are TGTGCCAGCAGCTTAGAGACAGGGGGCTATGGCTACACCTTC.

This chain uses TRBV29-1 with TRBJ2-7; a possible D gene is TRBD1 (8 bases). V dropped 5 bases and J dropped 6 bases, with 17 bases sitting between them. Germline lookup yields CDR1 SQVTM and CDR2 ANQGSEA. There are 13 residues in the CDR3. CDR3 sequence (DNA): TGCAGCGTTATGGTGACAGGGGAGGGCGAGCAGTACTTC. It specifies CSVMVTGEGEQYF.

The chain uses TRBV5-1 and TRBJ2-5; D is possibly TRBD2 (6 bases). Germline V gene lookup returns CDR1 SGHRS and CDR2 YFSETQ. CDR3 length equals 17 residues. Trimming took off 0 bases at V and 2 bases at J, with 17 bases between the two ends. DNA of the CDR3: TGCGCCAGCAGCTTGGGTAGTAGCGGACCTTTACAAGAGACCCAGTACTTC. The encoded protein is CASSLGSSGPLQETQYF.

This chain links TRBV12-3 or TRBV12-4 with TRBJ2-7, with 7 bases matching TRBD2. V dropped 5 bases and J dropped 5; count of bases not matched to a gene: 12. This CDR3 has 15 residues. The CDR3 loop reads CASSLPVGGRHEQYF. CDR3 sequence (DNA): TGTGCCAGCAGTCTCCCCGTGGGCGGGAGACACGAGCAGTACTTC.

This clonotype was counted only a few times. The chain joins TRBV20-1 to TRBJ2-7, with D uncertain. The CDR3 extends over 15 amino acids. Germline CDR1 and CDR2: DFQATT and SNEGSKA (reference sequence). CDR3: CSGVRTEIKSYEQYF. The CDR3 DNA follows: TGCAGCGGAGTGAGAACAGAGATTAAAAGCTACGAGCAGTACTTC.

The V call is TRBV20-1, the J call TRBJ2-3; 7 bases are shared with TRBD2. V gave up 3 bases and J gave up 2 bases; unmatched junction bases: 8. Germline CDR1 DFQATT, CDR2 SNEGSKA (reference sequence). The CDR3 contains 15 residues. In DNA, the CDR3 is TGCAGTGCTAGCCTGATAGGACTAGACACAGATACGCAGTATTTT. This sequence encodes CSASLIGLDTDTQYF.

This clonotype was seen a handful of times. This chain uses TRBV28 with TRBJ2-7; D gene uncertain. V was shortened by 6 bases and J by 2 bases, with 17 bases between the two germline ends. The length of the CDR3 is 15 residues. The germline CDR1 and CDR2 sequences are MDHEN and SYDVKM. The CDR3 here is CASRGLLGPAYEQYF. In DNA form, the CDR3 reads TGTGCCAGCAGAGGGCTCCTTGGGCCCGCCTACGAGCAGTACTTC.

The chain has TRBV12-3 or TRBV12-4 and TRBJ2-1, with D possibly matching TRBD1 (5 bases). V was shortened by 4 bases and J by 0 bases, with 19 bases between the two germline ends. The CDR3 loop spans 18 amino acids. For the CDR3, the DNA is TGTGCCAGCAGTTCCGCTAGGACACTCCTGAGCTCCTACAATGAGCAGTTCTTC. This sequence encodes CASSSARTLLSSYNEQFF.

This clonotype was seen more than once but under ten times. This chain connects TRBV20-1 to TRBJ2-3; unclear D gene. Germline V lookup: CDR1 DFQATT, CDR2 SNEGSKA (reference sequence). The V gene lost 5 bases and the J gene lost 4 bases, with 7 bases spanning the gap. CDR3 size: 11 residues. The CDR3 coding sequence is TGCAGTGCTTCTAGGGCAGATACGCAGTATTTT. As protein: CSASRADTQYF.

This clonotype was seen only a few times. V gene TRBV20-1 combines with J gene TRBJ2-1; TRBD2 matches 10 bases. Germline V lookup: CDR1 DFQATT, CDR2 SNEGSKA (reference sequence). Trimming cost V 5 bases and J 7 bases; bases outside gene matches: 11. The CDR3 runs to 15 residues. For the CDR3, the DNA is TGCAGTGCTCTTGGACTAGCGGAGGTGGGTAATGAGCAGTTCTTC. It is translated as CSALGLAEVGNEQFF.